Listed here is a single T cell receptor beta chain. Its cognate antigen is unknown. The graft tissue was processed, and this released both intraepithelial and lamina propria lymphocytes. The record originates from a study of graft-versus-host responses after intestinal transplantation. About the research overall: Every recipient underwent anti-thymocyte globulin induction, then tacrolimus and steroids for roughly three years. Study results and caveats: Early post-transplant HvG declines tracked with peak circulating GvH clone levels. Analysis identified GvH clones in recipient marrow, with some appearing first in ileum or blood. Allografts of one patient group, those with graft-donor T cell macrochimerism, had high graft-versus-host to host-versus-graft clonal ratios.

Only in-frame clones appear in the TCRdb table, and some are missing; sequencing was by immunoSEQ multiplex PCR. The sample lists nearly 15,000 clones, roughly 60% seen once, with around 13% in the top ten. Trimming stripped 0 bases from V and 6 bases from J, with 11 bases between. Per germline, CDR1 MNHEY and CDR2 SMNVEV (reference sequence). The CDR3 extends over 14 amino acids. Sequences were derived from ileum tissue, sampled 524 days after transplant. The chain recombines TRBV27 with TRBJ2-5; perhaps TRBD1 as D (6 bases). The sequence was obtained from a human patient who received an intestinal transplant, so some T cells may come from the graft donor. CDR3 DNA sequence: TGTGCCAGCAGTTTATCGGGGGCTTCAAAGACCCAGTACTTC. Residues: CASSLSGASKTQYF.